This T cell receptor (beta chain) came from a study of T cell clusters in autoimmune cytopenias. Germline-derived CDR1 and CDR2 are LNHNV and YYDKDF (reference sequence). The CDR3 loop spans 14 amino acids. One tube held mixed TRB-A and TRB-B primer pools for touch-down PCR. TCRdb processed the multiplex PCR reads again and assigns one entry to each CDR3 protein, with no DNA. With about 3,500 distinct CDR3 sequences in the sample, the ten largest clones hold 3.2%. TRB amplification used 250 ng of peripheral blood genomic DNA. This clonotype is called medium-sized based on its frequency. V is TRBV15 and J is TRBJ1-1; TCRdb picks TRBD1, but there is no DNA to check that call. The TCR comes from a human donor with an autoimmune cytopenia or autoimmune hepatitis (not recorded which). What was sequenced was peripheral blood. The CDR3 is CATSTGGGNTEAFF.